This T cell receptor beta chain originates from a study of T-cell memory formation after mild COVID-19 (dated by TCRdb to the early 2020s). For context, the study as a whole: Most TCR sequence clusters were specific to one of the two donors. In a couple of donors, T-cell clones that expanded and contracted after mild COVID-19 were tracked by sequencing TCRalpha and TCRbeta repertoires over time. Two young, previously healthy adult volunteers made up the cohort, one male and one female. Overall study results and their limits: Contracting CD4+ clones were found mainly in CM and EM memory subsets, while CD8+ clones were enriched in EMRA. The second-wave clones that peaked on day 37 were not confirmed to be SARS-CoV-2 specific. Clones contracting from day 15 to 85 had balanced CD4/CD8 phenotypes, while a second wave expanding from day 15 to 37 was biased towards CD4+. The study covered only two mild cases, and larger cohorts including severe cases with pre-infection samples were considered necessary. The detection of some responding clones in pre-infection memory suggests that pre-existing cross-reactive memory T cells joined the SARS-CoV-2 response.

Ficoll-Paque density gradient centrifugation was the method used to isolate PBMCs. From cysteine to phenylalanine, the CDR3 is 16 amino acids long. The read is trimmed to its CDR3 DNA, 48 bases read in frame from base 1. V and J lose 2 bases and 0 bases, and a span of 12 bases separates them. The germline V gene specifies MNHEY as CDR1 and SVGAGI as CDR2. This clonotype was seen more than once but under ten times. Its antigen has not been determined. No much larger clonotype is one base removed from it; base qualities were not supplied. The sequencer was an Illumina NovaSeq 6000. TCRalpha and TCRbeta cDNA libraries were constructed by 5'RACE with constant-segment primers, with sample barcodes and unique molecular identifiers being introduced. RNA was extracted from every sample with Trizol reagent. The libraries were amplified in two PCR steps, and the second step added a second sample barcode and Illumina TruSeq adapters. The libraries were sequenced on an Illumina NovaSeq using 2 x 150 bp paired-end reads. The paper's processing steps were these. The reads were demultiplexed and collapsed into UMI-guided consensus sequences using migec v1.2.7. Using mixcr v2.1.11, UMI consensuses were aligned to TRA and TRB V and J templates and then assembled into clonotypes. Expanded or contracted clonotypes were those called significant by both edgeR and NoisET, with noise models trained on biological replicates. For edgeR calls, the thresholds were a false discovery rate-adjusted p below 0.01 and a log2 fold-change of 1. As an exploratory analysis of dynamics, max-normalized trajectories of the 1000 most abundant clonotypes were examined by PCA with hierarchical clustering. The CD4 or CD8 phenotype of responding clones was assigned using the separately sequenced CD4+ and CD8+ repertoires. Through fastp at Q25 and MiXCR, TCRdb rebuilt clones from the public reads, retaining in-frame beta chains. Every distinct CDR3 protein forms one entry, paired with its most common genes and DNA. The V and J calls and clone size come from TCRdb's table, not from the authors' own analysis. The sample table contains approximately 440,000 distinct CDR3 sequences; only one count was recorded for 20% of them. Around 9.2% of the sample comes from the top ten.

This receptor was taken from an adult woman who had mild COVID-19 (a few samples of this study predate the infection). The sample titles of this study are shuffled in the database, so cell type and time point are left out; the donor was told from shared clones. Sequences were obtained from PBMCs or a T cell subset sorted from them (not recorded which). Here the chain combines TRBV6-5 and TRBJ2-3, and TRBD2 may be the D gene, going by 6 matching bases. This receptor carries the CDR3 CASSYRGEESTDTQYF. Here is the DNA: TGTGCCAGCAGTTACCGAGGGGAGGAGAGCACAGATACGCAGTATTTT.